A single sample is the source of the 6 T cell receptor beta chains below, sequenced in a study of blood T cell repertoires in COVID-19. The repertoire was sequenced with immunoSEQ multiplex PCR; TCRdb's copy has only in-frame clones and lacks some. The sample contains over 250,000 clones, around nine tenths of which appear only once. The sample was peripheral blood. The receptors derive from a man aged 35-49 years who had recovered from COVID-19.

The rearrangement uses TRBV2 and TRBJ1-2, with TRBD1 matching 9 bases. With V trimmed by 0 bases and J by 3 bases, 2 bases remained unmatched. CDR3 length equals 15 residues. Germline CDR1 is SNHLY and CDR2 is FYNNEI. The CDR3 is CASSEAGQGHYGYTF. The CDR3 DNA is TGTGCCAGCAGTGAAGCGGGACAGGGACACTATGGCTACACCTTC.

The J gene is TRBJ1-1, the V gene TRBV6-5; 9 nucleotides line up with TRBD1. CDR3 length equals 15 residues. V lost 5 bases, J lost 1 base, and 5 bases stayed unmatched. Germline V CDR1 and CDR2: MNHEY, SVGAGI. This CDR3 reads CASSKPGQGNTEAFF. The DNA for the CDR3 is TGTGCCAGCAGTAAACCGGGACAGGGGAACACTGAAGCTTTCTTT.

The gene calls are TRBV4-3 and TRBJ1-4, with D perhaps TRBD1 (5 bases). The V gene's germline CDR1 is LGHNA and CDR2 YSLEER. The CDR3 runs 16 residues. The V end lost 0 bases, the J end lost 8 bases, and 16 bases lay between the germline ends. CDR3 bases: TGCGCCAGCAGCCAAGAGTCAGGGAGGAAAGGCGAAAAACTGTTTTTT. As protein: CASSQESGRKGEKLFF.

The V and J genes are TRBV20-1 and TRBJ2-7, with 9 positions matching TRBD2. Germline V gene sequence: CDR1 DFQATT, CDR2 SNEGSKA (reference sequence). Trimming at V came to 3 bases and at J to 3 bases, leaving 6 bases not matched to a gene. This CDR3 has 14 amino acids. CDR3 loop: CSASSSGGYYEQYF. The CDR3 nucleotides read TGCAGTGCTAGTTCCAGCGGGGGGTACTACGAGCAGTACTTC.

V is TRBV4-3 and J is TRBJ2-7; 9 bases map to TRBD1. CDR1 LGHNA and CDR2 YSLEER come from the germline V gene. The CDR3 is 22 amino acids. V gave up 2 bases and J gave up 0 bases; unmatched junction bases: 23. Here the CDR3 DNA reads TGCGCCAGCAGCCAAATTAACTCTCCGGGACAGGGTTATCGTTATAGCTCCTACGAGCAGTACTTC. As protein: CASSQINSPGQGYRYSSYEQYF.

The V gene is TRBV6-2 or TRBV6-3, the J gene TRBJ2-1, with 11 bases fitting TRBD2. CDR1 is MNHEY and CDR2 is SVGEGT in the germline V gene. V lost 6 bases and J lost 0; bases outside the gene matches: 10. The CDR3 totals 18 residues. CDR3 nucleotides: TGTGCCAGCAGCCCTACTAGCGGGGGTATGAGCTCCTACAATGAGCAGTTCTTC. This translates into CASSPTSGGMSSYNEQFF.